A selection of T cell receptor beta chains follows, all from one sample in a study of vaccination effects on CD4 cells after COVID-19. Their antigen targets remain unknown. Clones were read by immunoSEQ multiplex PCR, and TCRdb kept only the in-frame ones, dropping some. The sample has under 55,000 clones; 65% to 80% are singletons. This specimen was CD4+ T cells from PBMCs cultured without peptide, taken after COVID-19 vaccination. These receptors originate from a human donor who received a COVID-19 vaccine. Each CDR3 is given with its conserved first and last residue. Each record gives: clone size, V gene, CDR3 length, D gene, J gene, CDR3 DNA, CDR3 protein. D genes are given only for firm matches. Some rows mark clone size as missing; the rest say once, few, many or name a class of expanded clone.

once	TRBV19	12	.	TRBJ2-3	TGTGCCAGTAGTATTAGTACAGATACGCAGTATTTT	CASSISTDTQYF
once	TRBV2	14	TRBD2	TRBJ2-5	TGTGCCAGCAGTAGCGGGGCCCTCCAAGAGACCCAGTACTTC	CASSSGALQETQYF
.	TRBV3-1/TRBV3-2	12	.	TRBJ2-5	TGTGCCAGCAGCCAAGCTGAAGGGACCCAGTACTTC	CASSQAEGTQYF
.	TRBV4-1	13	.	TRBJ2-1	TGCGCCAGCAGCCAAGTTCGGGCCAATGAGCAGTTCTTC	CASSQVRANEQFF
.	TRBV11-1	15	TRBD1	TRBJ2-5	TGTGCCAGCAGCCTGACGACAGGGGGCTTGGGGACCCAGTACTTC	CASSLTTGGLGTQYF
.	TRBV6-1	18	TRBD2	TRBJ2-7	TGTGCCAGCAGTGAAATGAATAGCGGGGGGACCAGCTCCTACGAGCAGTACTTC	CASSEMNSGGTSSYEQYF
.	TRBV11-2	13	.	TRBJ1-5	TGTGCCAGCAGCTTAGATCGGGGGCAGCCCCAGCATTTT	CASSLDRGQPQHF
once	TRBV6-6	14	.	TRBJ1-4	TGTGCCAGCAGTTACCGTGCAGGGTTCGAAAAACTGTTTTTT	CASSYRAGFEKLFF
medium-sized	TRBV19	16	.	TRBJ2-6	TGTGCCAGTAGTCGCGGACTCACGGCTGGGGCCAACGTCCTGACTTTC	CASSRGLTAGANVLTF
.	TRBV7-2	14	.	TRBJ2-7	TGTGCCAGCAGCTTGGGTAGGGGGACCTACGAGCAGTACTTC	CASSLGRGTYEQYF
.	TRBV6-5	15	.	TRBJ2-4	TGTGCCAGCAGACGGGACGGACTAGCCAAAAACATTCAGTACTTC	CASRRDGLAKNIQYF
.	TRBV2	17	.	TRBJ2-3	TGTGCCAGCAGGGACAACTATTTATCGAGTAGCACAGATACGCAGTATTTT	CASRDNYLSSSTDTQYF
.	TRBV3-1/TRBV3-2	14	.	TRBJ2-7	TGTGCCAGCAGCCAATTTACAGGGAGCCACGAGCAGTACTTC	CASSQFTGSHEQYF
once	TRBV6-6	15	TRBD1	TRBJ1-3	TGTGCCAGCAGTTCGACAGGGGCGGGCGGAAACACCATATATTTT	CASSSTGAGGNTIYF
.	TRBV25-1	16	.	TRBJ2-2	TGTGCCAGCAGTGATCTGGGGGCAGCGAACACCGGGGAGCTGTTTTTT	CASSDLGAANTGELFF
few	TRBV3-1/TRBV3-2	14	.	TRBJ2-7	TGTGCCAGCAGCCAGACAGGCGGCTCCTACGAGCAGTACTTC	CASSQTGGSYEQYF
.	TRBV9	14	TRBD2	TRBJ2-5	TGTGCCAGCAGCGGACTAGCGAGGGGTGAGACCCAGTACTTC	CASSGLARGETQYF
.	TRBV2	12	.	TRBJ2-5	TGTGCCAGCACTACAGGGCAAGAGACCCAGTACTTC	CASTTGQETQYF
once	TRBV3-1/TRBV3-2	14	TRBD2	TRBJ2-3	TGTGCCAGCAGCTCTAGCGGGATCACAGATACGCAGTATTTT	CASSSSGITDTQYF
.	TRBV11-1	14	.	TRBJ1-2	TGTGCCAGCAGCCCCCGGGCAGGTTACTATGGCTACACCTTC	CASSPRAGYYGYTF
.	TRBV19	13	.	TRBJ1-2	TGTGCCAGCCTTGAACAGGGCTTCTATGGCTACACCTTC	CASLEQGFYGYTF
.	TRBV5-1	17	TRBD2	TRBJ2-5	TGCGCCAGCAGCCCGGGACTAGCGGGAGGGCCGGAAGAGACCCAGTACTTC	CASSPGLAGGPEETQYF
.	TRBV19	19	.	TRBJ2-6	TGTGCCAGTAGACTGAGGAATAGGGGCAGAGGCTCTGGGGCCAACGTCCTGACTTTC	CASRLRNRGRGSGANVLTF
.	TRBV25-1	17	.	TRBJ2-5	TGTGCCAGCAGTGAATTTTTATCGGGGGGCTGGGCAGAGACCCAGTACTTC	CASSEFLSGGWAETQYF
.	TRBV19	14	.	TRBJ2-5	TGTGCCAGTAGATATGGCGGGAACCAAGAGACCCAGTACTTC	CASRYGGNQETQYF
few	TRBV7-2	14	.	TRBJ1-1	TGTGCCAGCAGCTTACAGGGAGGGGACACTGAAGCTTTCTTT	CASSLQGGDTEAFF
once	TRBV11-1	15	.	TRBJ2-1	TGTGCCAGCAGCTTAGCGCGCTTCCCGGACGGGGGGCAGTTCTTC	CASSLARFPDGGQFF
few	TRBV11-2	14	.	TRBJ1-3	TGTGCCAGCAGCTTAACTGAAGGGGGAAACACCATATATTTT	CASSLTEGGNTIYF
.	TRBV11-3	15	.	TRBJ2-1	TGTGCCAGCAGCTTAGAAGGTAGCTCCTACAATGAGCAGTTCTTC	CASSLEGSSYNEQFF
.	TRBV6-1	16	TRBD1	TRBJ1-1	TGTGCCAGCAGTGAGCCCCCCCAGGGGGTGAACACTGAAGCTTTCTTT	CASSEPPQGVNTEAFF
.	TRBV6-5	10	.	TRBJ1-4	TGTGCCAGCGAAAATGAAAAACTGTTTTTT	CASENEKLFF
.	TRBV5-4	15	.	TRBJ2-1	TGTGCCAGCAGCTTGGTTGCGGGAAACGGCAATGAGCAGTTCTTC	CASSLVAGNGNEQFF